These 29 T cell receptor beta chains came from one sample sequenced in a study of blood T cell repertoires in COVID-19. Clones were read by immunoSEQ multiplex PCR, and TCRdb kept only the in-frame ones, dropping some. The sample lists 14,000 to 15,000 clones, 80% to 95% seen once, with approximately 7.6% in the top ten. The sequencing input was peripheral blood. These receptors were obtained from a human donor with active COVID-19. The donor label of this sample is uncertain.

The chain recombines TRBV3-1 (or the pseudogene TRBV3-2) with TRBJ2-5; D may be TRBD2 (6 bases). V was clipped by 3 bases and J by 4 bases, with 15 bases between them. In germline, CDR1 is LGHDT, CDR2 YNNKEL (reference sequence). CDR3 length: 15 residues. As DNA, the CDR3 is TGTGCCAGCAGCCAGGAGCAGGGAGGTAGAGAGACCCAGTACTTC. Translating gives CASSQEQGGRETQYF.

The sample holds a few counts of this clone. V is TRBV5-4 and J is TRBJ1-6; TRBD1 matches at 7 bases. The V and J ends lost 4 bases and 6 bases, in that order; junction bases with no gene match: 7. This CDR3 spans 15 amino acids. Looked up from germline, CDR1 is SGHNT and CDR2 is YYREEE (reference sequence). The CDR3 region is CASSKPGQINSPLHF. Written as DNA, the CDR3 is TGTGCCAGCAGCAAACCGGGACAGATTAATTCACCCCTCCACTTT.

V and J are TRBV19 and TRBJ2-7, with TRBD2 identical over 7 bases. V lost 6 bases to trimming and J lost 6 bases; unmatched junction nucleotides: 14. This CDR3 is 15 amino acids long. The germline V gene encodes CDR1 LNHDA and CDR2 SQIVND (reference sequence). CDR3 sequence reads: CASSTYGRASGEQYF. CDR3 coding DNA: TGTGCCAGTAGCACCTATGGGAGGGCCTCTGGCGAGCAGTACTTC. Full variable domain (outside the CDR3, taken from reference TRBV19 and TRBJ2-7): DGGITQSPKYLFRKEGQNVTLSCEQNLNHDAMYWYRQDPGQGLRLIYYSQIVNDFQKGDIAEGYSVSREKKESFPLTVTSAQKNPTAFYLCASSTYGRASGEQYFGPGTRLTVT.

The genes are TRBV12-5 and TRBJ1-5; the D gene is possibly TRBD1 (5 bases). V lost 0 bases, J lost 4 bases, and 16 bases lay in between. Germline V gene lookup returns CDR1 LGHNT and CDR2 FRNRAP. The CDR3 runs to 17 residues. CDR3 nucleotide sequence: TGTGCTAGTGGTTTGGTCCAGACGACAGTAACTAATCAGCCCCAGCATTTT. As protein: CASGLVQTTVTNQPQHF.

V is TRBV19 and J is TRBJ2-5; weak D call: TRBD1 (6 bases). CDR3 length: 13 amino acids. CDR1 is LNHDA, CDR2 SQIVND, per germline (reference sequence). V lost 6 bases to trimming and J lost 7 bases, with 15 bases between them. The CDR3 DNA sequence: TGTGCCAGTAGCCCTGGACAGCTAGGGACCCAGTACTTC. Protein: CASSPGQLGTQYF.

The chain employs TRBV7-2 and TRBJ1-5; no reliable D call. Trimming left V 4 bases short and J 3 bases short, with 7 bases between. This CDR3 is 13 amino acids long. Germline values: CDR1 SGHTA, CDR2 FQGNSA. The CDR3 reads CASSSYFNQPQHF. DNA for the CDR3: TGTGCCAGCAGCTCCTATTTCAATCAGCCCCAGCATTTT.

The V call is TRBV7-9, the J call TRBJ2-2, with unresolved D. Trimming stripped 1 base from V and 5 bases from J, with 5 bases between. The CDR3 has 13 residues. Germline-derived CDR1 and CDR2 are SEHNR and FQNEAQ (reference sequence). The CDR3 is CASSLGRTGELFF. DNA of the CDR3: TGTGCCAGCAGCTTAGGCAGGACCGGGGAGCTGTTTTTT. Complete variable domain (other parts from reference TRBV7-9 and TRBJ2-2): DTGVSQNPRHKITKRGQNVTFRCDPISEHNRLYWYRQTLGQGPEFLTYFQNEAQLEKSRLLSDRFSAERPKGSFSTLEIQRTEQGDSAMYLCASSLGRTGELFFGEGSRLTVL.

V and J are TRBV28 and TRBJ1-2; possible D gene TRBD1, 6 bases. V lost 3 bases and J lost 1, with 9 bases in between. Germline CDR1 reads MDHEN; CDR2 reads SYDVKM. The CDR3 is made up of 14 amino acids. DNA of the CDR3: TGTGCCAGCAGTTTTTTGGACAGTAACTATGGCTACACCTTC. Amino acid sequence: CASSFLDSNYGYTF.

The V call is TRBV27, the J call TRBJ2-1, with D unresolved. Germline V lookup: CDR1 MNHEY, CDR2 SMNVEV (reference sequence). V was cut by 6 bases and J by 5 bases, with 17 bases left in between. The CDR3 runs to 15 residues. The CDR3, as DNA: TGTGCCAGCAGGGCGGATCCGGCAGCCAACAATGAGCAGTTCTTC. Its protein is CASRADPAANNEQFF.

This chain uses TRBV5-1 with TRBJ1-2, with 9 bases identical to TRBD1. The CDR3 extends over 16 amino acids. Trimming at V came to 5 bases and at J to 7 bases, leaving 15 bases not matched to a gene. CDR1 is SGHRS, CDR2 YFSETQ, per germline. The CDR3 region is CASRTGTGNLGGGYTF. The CDR3 region has the DNA TGCGCCAGCAGGACAGGGACAGGGAACCTCGGGGGTGGCTACACCTTC.

This chain connects TRBV18 to TRBJ1-5; TRBD1 is a possible D gene (5 bases). This CDR3 comprises 15 residues. Germline V gene sequence: CDR1 KGHSH, CDR2 LQKENI. V was cut by 6 bases and J by 4 bases, with 16 bases left in between. The CDR3 spells CASSASGGENQPQHF. CDR3 coding DNA: TGTGCCAGCTCCGCCAGCGGGGGAGAAAATCAGCCCCAGCATTTT.

This clone was seen once. The rearrangement uses TRBV6-5 and TRBJ1-1; a weak D match, TRBD1 (5 bases). The CDR3 consists of 15 residues. Trimming removed 0 bases from V and 5 bases from J, with 13 bases in between. The V gene's germline CDR1 is MNHEY and CDR2 SVGAGI. The DNA for the CDR3 is TGTGCCAGCAGTTACTCCCAGGGTCGTTTAACTGAAGCTTTCTTT. Encoded protein: CASSYSQGRLTEAFF.

The chain recombines TRBV19 with TRBJ2-1; the match to TRBD2 covers 7 bases. CDR1 is LNHDA, CDR2 SQIVND, per germline (reference sequence). Trimming at V came to 6 bases and at J to 2 bases, leaving 4 bases not matched to a gene. CDR3 length: 14 residues. Written as DNA, the CDR3 is TGTGCCAGTAGATTTGGACTAGCCTACAATGAGCAGTTCTTC. Translating gives CASRFGLAYNEQFF.

CDR3: CASSLQGRNTEAFF. The CDR3 DNA follows: TGTGCCAGCAGCCTCCAGGGCAGGAACACTGAAGCTTTCTTT. This chain links TRBV13 with TRBJ1-1, with a possible D match to TRBD1 (5 bases). Trimming cost V 5 bases and J 1 base, with 11 bases left between them. In germline, CDR1 is PRHDT, CDR2 FYEKMQ (reference sequence). The CDR3 has 14 amino acids.

This clone appeared a single time. This sequence joins TRBV18 and TRBJ2-7, with D possibly being TRBD1 (5 bases). The CDR3 length is 16 residues. Trimming removed 2 bases from V and 0 bases from J, with 14 bases in between. Looked up from germline, CDR1 is KGHSH and CDR2 is LQKENI. CDR3 loop: CASSPTHPRVSYEQYF. DNA for the CDR3: TGTGCCAGCTCACCAACTCACCCCAGGGTCTCCTACGAGCAGTACTTC.

In this sample, this clone turned up a few times. The chain recombines TRBV6-6 with TRBJ2-7, with D possibly TRBD1 on 6 matching bases. V lost 6 bases, J lost 4 bases, and 16 bases lay in between. CDR3 length: 14 amino acids. Per the germline V gene, CDR1 is MNHNY and CDR2 is SVGAGI (reference sequence). Written as DNA, the CDR3 is TGTGCCAGCAGGCAATGGGACACAAGTTACGAGCAGTACTTC. Protein product: CASRQWDTSYEQYF.

The chain combines TRBV29-1 with TRBJ1-3; tentatively, D is TRBD1 (6 bases). V lost 4 bases and J lost 0, with 10 bases in between. The germline gives CDR1 SQVTM, CDR2 ANQGSEA. This CDR3 has 14 amino acids. The CDR3, as DNA: TGCAGCGTTGGCCGGGACAACTCTGGAAACACCATATATTTT. Translation gives CSVGRDNSGNTIYF.

This chain joins TRBV6-5 and TRBJ2-7; D is possibly TRBD2 (6 bases). In germline, CDR1 is MNHEY, CDR2 SVGAGI. V was clipped by 5 bases and J by 2 bases, with 13 bases between them. The CDR3 has 14 residues. The DNA of the CDR3 is TGTGCCAGCAGTCTCGCAGGGAGGACCTACGAGCAGTACTTC. This encodes CASSLAGRTYEQYF.

The CDR3 here is CASSLSGTSTGELFF. The CDR3 DNA reads as TGTGCCAGCAGTTTGTCCGGGACTAGCACCGGGGAGCTGTTTTTT. V gene TRBV28 combines with J gene TRBJ2-2; the match to TRBD2 covers 8 bases. The ends lost 3 bases at V and 4 bases at J; junction bases unmatched: 4. Germline V gene data show CDR1 as MDHEN and CDR2 as SYDVKM. CDR3 size: 15 residues.

The chain carries TRBV5-6 and TRBJ2-1; 8 bases agree with TRBD2. After removal of 3 bases from V and 6 bases from J, the junction contained 8 bases not matched to a gene. There are 15 residues in the CDR3. Germline V gene lookup returns CDR1 SGHDT and CDR2 YYEEEE. CDR3 nucleotide sequence: TGTGCCAGCAGCTCGTACTCCGGGACTAGCAATGAGCAGTTCTTC. Its translation is CASSSYSGTSNEQFF.

The chain combines TRBV30 with TRBJ1-1; maybe TRBD1 (5 bases). The CDR3 has 13 amino acids. V shed 0 bases and J shed 6 bases, with 11 bases lying between them. The germline gives CDR1 GTSNPN, CDR2 SVGIG (reference sequence). CDR3 region: CAWSVRRRAEAFF. The CDR3 coding sequence is TGTGCCTGGAGTGTACGTCGCAGGGCTGAAGCTTTCTTT. The full variable domain, its missing parts supplied by reference TRBV30 and TRBJ1-1, is SQTIHQWPATLVQPVGSPLSLECTVEGTSNPNLYWYRQAAGRGLQLLFYSVGIGQISSEVPQNLSASRPQDRQFILSSKKLLLSDSGFYLCAWSVRRRAEAFFGQGTRLTVV.

The J gene is TRBJ2-3, the V gene TRBV4-1, with D possibly matching TRBD2 (5 bases). This CDR3 is 15 amino acids long. Germline-derived CDR1 and CDR2 are MGHRA and YSYEKL. The V gene lost 2 bases and the J gene lost 7 bases, with 16 bases spanning the gap. DNA of the CDR3: TGCGCCAGCAGCCAATTACTAGAAGGAAGCCATACGCAGTATTTT. Its protein product is CASSQLLEGSHTQYF.

The V and J genes are TRBV27 and TRBJ2-7; D not certain. CDR3 size: 14 residues. Germline loops: CDR1 MNHEY, CDR2 SMNVEV (reference sequence). With 3 bases removed from V and 5 bases from J, the gap between germline ends came to 14 bases. CDR3 sequence reads: CASSLARVKDEQYF. The CDR3 DNA is TGTGCCAGCAGTTTGGCCCGGGTAAAGGACGAGCAGTACTTC.

The V call is TRBV19, the J call TRBJ2-2; 11 bases align to TRBD2. V shed 10 bases and J 0 bases; nucleotides not matched to a gene: 7. The CDR3 consists of 16 residues. Germline CDR1 LNHDA, CDR2 SQIVND (reference sequence). CDR3 DNA: TGTGCCACAACCCCTAGCGGGAGGACGAACACCGGGGAGCTGTTTTTT. Translating gives CATTPSGRTNTGELFF.

On this clone itself: Germline is not matched at one junction end, which may reflect a read error. The V and J genes are TRBV20-1 and TRBJ2-3, with 8 bases aligning to TRBD2. The CDR3 is 13 residues long. The germline gives CDR1 DFQATT, CDR2 SNEGSKA (reference sequence). CDR3: CSPSREGRDTQYF. CDR3 sequence (DNA): TGCAGTCCTAGTCGGGAGGGCCGAGATACGCAGTATTTT.

This rearrangement joins TRBV5-1 to TRBJ2-2, with 8 nucleotides matching TRBD2. The V gene's germline CDR1 is SGHRS and CDR2 YFSETQ. V shed 4 bases and J 7 bases; nucleotides not matched to a gene: 12. The CDR3 length is 16 residues. The CDR3 sequence: CASSDPGGGRGGELFF. In DNA, the CDR3 is TGCGCCAGCAGCGATCCTGGCGGGGGGCGTGGCGGGGAGCTGTTTTTT.

V usage is TRBV19 and J usage is TRBJ1-5; TRBD1 might be the D (5 bases). CDR1 and CDR2 (germline): LNHDA, SQIVND (reference sequence). The CDR3 loop spans 14 amino acids. Between the trimmed V and J ends, which lost 5 bases and 7 bases, there was a span of 15 bases. CDR3: CASSPRAIEQPQHF. The DNA of the CDR3 is TGTGCCAGTAGTCCCAGGGCCATAGAGCAGCCCCAGCATTTT.

This clone has a single count. The CDR3 nucleotides read TGTGCCAGTAGCCCCGGGACAGGGGTCTACAATGAGCAGTTCTTC. It specifies CASSPGTGVYNEQFF. The chain recombines TRBV19 with TRBJ2-1; TRBD1 agrees at 10 bases. This CDR3 is built from 15 residues. Germline V lookup: CDR1 LNHDA, CDR2 SQIVND (reference sequence). After removal of 6 bases from V and 3 bases from J, the junction contained 5 bases not matched to a gene.

The gene calls are TRBV5-1 and TRBJ1-1; maybe TRBD1 (6 bases). The length of the CDR3 is 15 residues. The V end was cut by 0 bases, the J end by 5 bases, with 14 bases between. Germline V CDR1 and CDR2: SGHRS, YFSETQ. The CDR3 bases are TGCGCCAGCAGCTTGGGTACAGGGCGTATGACTGAAGCTTTCTTT. It translates to CASSLGTGRMTEAFF.